What follows is one T cell receptor beta chain and its context. The protocol was immunoSEQ multiplex PCR, while the TCRdb copy is restricted to in-frame clones and leaves out a portion. The profile shows 15,000 to 17,000 clones, 65% to 90% of them singletons. The data stem from a study of T cell changes during pregnancy in multiple sclerosis. The receptor was isolated from a female donor in good health, enrolled as a control in a pregnancy study. The source was CD8+ T cells from peripheral blood mononuclear cells, collected after pregnancy.

DNA for the CDR3: TGTGCCAGCAGTTCCAGGGGAGAGACCCAGTACTTC. This encodes CASSSRGETQYF. The chain joins TRBV6-5 to TRBJ2-5; weak D call: TRBD1 (6 bases). Germline CDR1 and CDR2: MNHEY and SVGAGI. This CDR3 spans 12 amino acids. Trimming removed 4 bases from V and 4 bases from J, with 7 bases in between.